Each of the 7 T cell receptor beta chains below was sequenced from the same sample in a study of blood T cells in healthy people across ages. A second PCR of 7 to 11 cycles used a sample-barcoded 5' primer and a J-beta primer mix. TCRdb analysed the 5' RACE reads with MiXCR anew, one entry per CDR3 protein. The sample includes fewer than 700,000 distinct CDR3 sequences, 40% to 50% of them seen just once. Material: blood. These receptors were obtained from an older man in good health.

Concerning this clonotype: A junction end diverges from the germline sequence, so it may reflect a read error. This sequence joins TRBV7-2 and TRBJ1-2; no reliable D call. There are 14 residues in the CDR3. The germline CDR1 and CDR2 sequences are SGHTA and FQGNSA. The CDR3 sequence: CASSLSTGSYRYTF. CDR3 DNA sequence: TGTGCCAGCAGCCTATCCACCGGGTCCTATCGCTACACCTTC.

Points on this clonotype: With a much larger clone just one base away, this may be a read error. The rearrangement links TRBV6-5 to TRBJ2-7; 8 bases match TRBD2. The CDR3 length is 17 residues. Germline-derived CDR1 and CDR2 are MNHEY and SVGAGI. The trim removed 0 bases at V and 2 bases at J, leaving 9 bases unmatched. Here the CDR3 DNA reads TGTGCCAGCAGTTACTCTAGCGGGAACAATATTCCCTACGAGCAGTACTTC. It is translated as CASSYSSGNNIPYEQYF.

The chain combines TRBV12-3 or TRBV12-4 with TRBJ2-2; no clear D gene. Trimming removed 5 bases at V and 7 bases at J, with 8 bases between. CDR3 length: 12 amino acids. The CDR3 DNA reads as TGTGCCAGCAGTCCACCCCTCGGGGAGCTGTTTTTT. This codes for CASSPPLGELFF.

The V call is TRBV28, the J call TRBJ1-6, with D perhaps matching TRBD1 (6 bases). In germline, CDR1 is MDHEN, CDR2 SYDVKM. Trimming pared 6 bases from V and 5 bases from J, leaving 11 bases between. The CDR3 is 14 amino acids. The DNA of the CDR3 is TGTGCCAGCAGCAGGGGAAGTAATAATTCACCCCTCCACTTT. Its translation is CASSRGSNNSPLHF. Together with reference TRBV28 and TRBJ1-6, the CDR3 gives the full variable domain: DVKVTQSSRYLVKRTGEKVFLECVQDMDHENMFWYRQDPGLGLRLIYFSYDVKMKEKGDIPEGYSVSREKKERFSLILESASTNQTSMYLCASSRGSNNSPLHFGNGTRLTVT.

The chain couples TRBV20-1 to TRBJ2-2; 10 bases are shared with TRBD2. The junction had 12 bases not matched to a gene; V was cut back by 3 bases and J by 5 bases. The V gene's germline CDR1 is DFQATT and CDR2 SNEGSKA (reference sequence). The CDR3 spans 17 residues. The CDR3 loop is CSASTQREGPGTGELFF. CDR3 sequence (DNA): TGCAGTGCTAGTACCCAGCGGGAGGGCCCTGGGACCGGGGAGCTGTTTTTT.

The rearrangement links TRBV5-5 to TRBJ2-2; TRBD2 aligns across 7 bases. Germline CDR1 SGHKS, CDR2 YYEKEE (reference sequence). The CDR3 totals 15 residues. V shed 0 bases and J 3 bases; nucleotides not matched to a gene: 2. This CDR3 reads CASSLGTRHTGELFF. CDR3 DNA sequence: TGTGCCAGCAGCTTGGGGACTAGACACACCGGGGAGCTGTTTTTT.

This clonotype was counted a few times. The rearrangement uses TRBV10-1 and TRBJ2-5; D is possibly TRBD2 (6 bases). Germline V gene lookup returns CDR1 WNHNN and CDR2 SYGVQD (reference sequence). The CDR3 contains 15 residues. Trimming removed 3 bases from V and 4 bases from J, with 15 bases in between. The CDR3 region is CASSDHDLGGETQYF. The CDR3 DNA sequence: TGCGCCAGCAGTGACCACGACCTGGGGGGAGAGACCCAGTACTTC.